The 26 T cell receptor beta chains given below trace back to one sample, sequenced in a study of T-cell memory formation after mild COVID-19. A single record per CDR3 protein comes from TCRdb applying MiXCR to the 5' RACE reads. Of hundreds of thousands of distinct CDR3 sequences detected, about 16% appear once; the ten largest clones hold about 22%. The sample consisted of PBMCs or a T cell subset sorted from them (not recorded which). The receptors were gathered from a man between 18 and 29 years old who had mild COVID-19 (a few samples of this study predate the infection). Cell type and time point are not known.

This clonotype occurred a few times. V and J are TRBV19 and TRBJ1-6, with D tentatively TRBD1 (6 bases). Germline CDR1 is LNHDA and CDR2 is SQIVND (reference sequence). The CDR3 is made up of 13 amino acids. V was clipped by 5 bases and J by 12 bases, with 14 bases between them. CDR3 DNA sequence: TGTGCCAGTAGTGAGGCCGGGGGCCTACCCCTCCACTTT. This gives the protein CASSEAGGLPLHF.

This chain uses TRBV6-2 or TRBV6-3 with TRBJ2-7, with a weak D call TRBD2 (7 bases). This CDR3 has 13 amino acids. Germline lookup yields CDR1 MNHEY and CDR2 SVGEGT. V was trimmed by 7 bases and J by 5 bases, leaving 15 bases between them. Here the CDR3 reads CASTRGARNEQYF. The CDR3 DNA follows: TGTGCCAGCACTCGGGGGGCGAGGAACGAGCAGTACTTC.

The chain links TRBV7-9 to TRBJ2-7, with TRBD1 matching 9 bases. The CDR3 spans 16 residues. CDR1 SEHNR and CDR2 FQNEAQ come from the germline V gene (reference sequence). V shed 2 bases, J shed 5 bases, and the junction held 10 bases outside the gene matches. In DNA form, the CDR3 reads TGTGCCAGCAGCTTAACTCGGACAGGGGCTATCCACGAGCAGTACTTC. Translating gives CASSLTRTGAIHEQYF.

Here the CDR3 reads CSVRRGSYNEQFF. The CDR3 coding sequence is TGCAGCGTTCGGAGGGGGTCCTACAATGAGCAGTTCTTC. This chain joins TRBV29-1 and TRBJ2-1; D tentatively reads TRBD1 or TRBD2 (6 bases each). Germline loops: CDR1 SQVTM, CDR2 ANQGSEA. There are 13 residues in the CDR3. The V and J ends lost 5 bases and 1 base respectively, with 9 bases between them.

J is TRBJ2-3 and V is TRBV27; 11 bases line up with TRBD2. The trim removed 1 base at V and 6 bases at J, leaving 12 bases unmatched. CDR3 size: 18 residues. Germline CDR1 is MNHEY and CDR2 is SMNVEV (reference sequence). In DNA, the CDR3 is TGTGCCAGCAGTTTATTTGGTCATAGCGGGGGGGCTCCCGATACGCAGTATTTT. Protein: CASSLFGHSGGAPDTQYF.

This clonotype has just a few counts. As DNA, the CDR3 is TGTGCCAGCGGAAGGGGGGCCTTCCACACAGATACGCAGTATTTT. It is translated as CASGRGAFHTDTQYF. V usage is TRBV25-1 and J usage is TRBJ2-3; D is tentatively TRBD1 or TRBD2 (6 bases each). CDR1 and CDR2 (germline): MGHDK, SYGVNS. This CDR3 is built from 15 residues. Trimming removed 8 bases at V and 2 bases at J, with 17 bases between.

The J gene is TRBJ2-5, the V gene TRBV24-1; maybe TRBD2 (5 bases). Germline V lookup: CDR1 KGHDR, CDR2 SFDVKD. Trimming left V 6 bases short and J 5 bases short, with 12 bases between. The CDR3 covers 13 residues. The CDR3 loop is CATSSPGMETQYF. The CDR3, as DNA: TGTGCCACCAGTAGTCCGGGAATGGAGACCCAGTACTTC.

This clonotype was seen a handful of times. The V gene is TRBV29-1, the J gene TRBJ2-3; D might be TRBD1 or TRBD2, each matching 6 bases. V shed 6 bases and J shed 6 bases, with 16 bases lying between them. Germline V CDR1 and CDR2: SQVTM, ANQGSEA. CDR3 length: 13 residues. As DNA, the CDR3 is TGCAGCGTGAGGGGGACTGCGAGGGATACGCAGTATTTT. Its translation: CSVRGTARDTQYF.

The chain is built from TRBV6-2 or TRBV6-3 and TRBJ2-3; 7 nucleotides match TRBD1. The CDR3 spans 13 residues. Trimming took 8 bases from V and 4 from J; bases not matched to a gene: 6. CDR1 and CDR2 from the germline V gene are MNHEY and SVGEGT. CDR3 sequence (DNA): TGTGCCAGCCACCGAGGGGGCGCAGATACGCAGTATTTT. Protein sequence: CASHRGGADTQYF.

This chain connects TRBV9 to TRBJ1-1, with unresolved D. The CDR3 consists of 16 residues. The V gene lost 0 bases and the J gene lost 0 bases, with 12 bases spanning the gap. Germline V gene lookup returns CDR1 SGDLS and CDR2 YYNGEE. The CDR3 nucleotides are TGTGCCAGCAGCGTAGGTGCCAGTACCATGAACACTGAAGCTTTCTTT. Translating it yields CASSVGASTMNTEAFF.

This clonotype was seen at least ten times. The chain carries TRBV7-8 and TRBJ1-5; D gene uncertain. The CDR3 has 13 residues. From germline, CDR1 is SGHVS and CDR2 FQNEAQ. V lost 5 bases and J lost 1, with 6 bases in between. The CDR3 spells CASSRGSNQPQHF. CDR3 nucleotide sequence: TGTGCCAGCAGCCGCGGCAGCAATCAGCCCCAGCATTTT.

The chain is built from TRBV6-2 or TRBV6-3 and TRBJ2-7; no clear D. The CDR3 totals 13 residues. Trimming took 1 base from V and 1 from J, leaving 5 bases between them. Germline lookup yields CDR1 MNHEY and CDR2 SVGEGT. CDR3 DNA sequence: TGTGCCAGCAGTTACTGGATTTCCTACGAGCAGTACTTC. This sequence encodes CASSYWISYEQYF.

This sequence joins TRBV23-1 and TRBJ2-5, with D perhaps matching TRBD1 (5 bases). TRBV23-1 is placed among ORFs of uncertain function. V was shortened by 0 bases and J by 2 bases, with 7 bases between the two germline ends. The CDR3 runs 14 residues. CDR3 sequence: CASSQSGRQETQYF. The CDR3 coding sequence is TGCGCCAGCAGTCAATCGGGGCGACAAGAGACCCAGTACTTC.

The rearrangement joins TRBV4-2 to TRBJ2-3, with D tentatively TRBD1 (6 bases). V was cut by 1 base and J by 0 bases, with 11 bases left in between. CDR1 and CDR2 (germline): LGHNA, YNFKEQ. This CDR3 comprises 16 residues. The CDR3 DNA sequence: TGTGCCAGCAGCCAAGGTGACAGGCCCAGCACAGATACGCAGTATTTT. Translating it yields CASSQGDRPSTDTQYF.

This clonotype was counted between two and nine times. This chain links TRBV12-3 or TRBV12-4 with TRBJ2-1; 10 nucleotides line up with TRBD2. V lost 1 base and J lost 15; bases outside the gene matches: 6. The CDR3 runs to 13 residues. The CDR3 DNA sequence: TGTGCCAGCAGTTTAGTCCCCAGCGGGGGGGTGTTCTTC. This encodes CASSLVPSGGVFF.

Only a few counts were recorded for this clonotype. The chain has TRBV19 and TRBJ1-1; D gene uncertain. The ends were cut back, 2 bases at V and 4 bases at J, with 8 bases in the middle. Germline-derived CDR1 and CDR2 are LNHDA and SQIVND (reference sequence). CDR3 size: 13 residues. This CDR3 is CASSIQSGTEAFF. The CDR3 region has the DNA TGTGCCAGTAGTATACAGTCGGGCACTGAAGCTTTCTTT.

This clonotype came up a few times. V gene TRBV4-1 combines with J gene TRBJ2-1; possible D gene TRBD1, 7 bases. Germline lookup yields CDR1 MGHRA and CDR2 YSYEKL. The CDR3 covers 17 residues. Trimming pared 1 base from V and 2 bases from J, leaving 15 bases between. The CDR3 is CASSQGYAGGPYNEQFF. The CDR3 DNA is TGCGCCAGCAGCCAAGGATACGCAGGGGGGCCCTACAATGAGCAGTTCTTC.

V is TRBV6-6 and J is TRBJ2-7; TRBD1 agrees at 7 bases. The CDR3 is 15 amino acids. Germline V gene sequence: CDR1 MNHNY, CDR2 SVGAGI (reference sequence). The J segment lost 2 bases and the V segment lost 5 bases, leaving 9 bases of the junction unmatched. Here the CDR3 reads CASSQGRGLTYEQYF. The CDR3, as DNA: TGTGCCAGCAGTCAGGGTAGGGGGCTTACCTACGAGCAGTACTTC.

This clonotype was detected only a few times. CDR3 DNA sequence: TGCAGTGCTAGAGGGAGGACAGCCTCCTACGAGCAGTACTTC. This codes for CSARGRTASYEQYF. V usage is TRBV20-1 and J usage is TRBJ2-7; tentative D call: TRBD1 (6 bases). V dropped 1 base and J dropped 0 bases, with 10 bases sitting between them. This CDR3 is 14 amino acids long. Germline V gene lookup returns CDR1 DFQATT and CDR2 SNEGSKA (reference sequence).

The genes are TRBV29-1 and TRBJ2-7; TRBD1 agrees at 7 bases. V gave up 6 bases and J gave up 0 bases; unmatched junction bases: 2. CDR1 is SQVTM and CDR2 is ANQGSEA in the germline V gene. The CDR3 loop spans 12 amino acids. The CDR3 sequence is CSVRQGSYEQYF. DNA for the CDR3: TGCAGCGTCCGACAGGGCTCCTACGAGCAGTACTTC.

This clonotype showed up just a few times. This chain uses TRBV19 with TRBJ2-1; 9 bases agree with TRBD1. There are 12 residues in the CDR3. V was clipped by 9 bases and J by 12 bases; unmatched bases: 9. Germline V gene lookup returns CDR1 LNHDA and CDR2 SQIVND (reference sequence). The CDR3 sequence is CASRGLDRGQFF. CDR3 DNA: TGTGCCAGCCGAGGTTTGGACAGGGGGCAGTTCTTC.

This clonotype was found once. This sequence joins TRBV7-9 and TRBJ2-7; maybe TRBD2 (6 bases). The V and J ends lost 4 bases and 5 bases respectively, with 12 bases between them. The V gene's germline CDR1 is SEHNR and CDR2 FQNEAQ (reference sequence). This CDR3 comprises 13 residues. The CDR3 DNA is TGTGCCAGCAGCTCCGAATTAGCGGACGAGCAGTACGTC. It translates to CASSSELADEQYV.

This clonotype occurred a few times. The chain uses TRBV4-3 and TRBJ2-2; D unclear. The CDR3 covers 15 residues. Between the trimmed V and J ends, which lost 0 bases and 9 bases, there was a span of 14 bases. Germline CDR1 LGHNA, CDR2 YSLEER. CDR3 protein: CASSQETGFRRELFF. In DNA, the CDR3 is TGCGCCAGCAGCCAAGAGACCGGGTTTCGCCGGGAGCTGTTTTTT.

This clonotype was counted a few times. This chain connects TRBV21-1 to TRBJ1-1; TRBD1 is taken as the D call from the table, unchecked against the DNA. TRBV21-1 is termed a pseudogene. This CDR3 contains 15 residues. In DNA, the CDR3 is TGTGCCAGCAGGGGGGGCGAGCGTACGAACACTGAAGCTTTCTTT. This translates into CASRGGERTNTEAFF.

CDR3 nucleotides: TGTGCCAGCAGCCCCTCCGGGATCTCCTACGAGCAGTACTTC. Its translation: CASSPSGISYEQYF. J is TRBJ2-7 and V is TRBV7-2, with D possibly being TRBD2 (5 bases). Looked up from germline, CDR1 is SGHTA and CDR2 is FQGNSA. V lost 5 bases and J lost 0, with 11 bases in between. The CDR3 length is 14 residues.

The CDR3 region is CASSFPLGEAETQYF. CDR3 sequence (DNA): TGTGCCAGCAGCTTTCCCCTCGGAGAGGCGGAGACCCAGTACTTC. The chain links TRBV7-2 to TRBJ2-5; no reliable D call. Trimming removed 3 bases from V and 5 bases from J, with 16 bases in between. Germline V lookup: CDR1 SGHTA, CDR2 FQGNSA. This CDR3 spans 15 amino acids.